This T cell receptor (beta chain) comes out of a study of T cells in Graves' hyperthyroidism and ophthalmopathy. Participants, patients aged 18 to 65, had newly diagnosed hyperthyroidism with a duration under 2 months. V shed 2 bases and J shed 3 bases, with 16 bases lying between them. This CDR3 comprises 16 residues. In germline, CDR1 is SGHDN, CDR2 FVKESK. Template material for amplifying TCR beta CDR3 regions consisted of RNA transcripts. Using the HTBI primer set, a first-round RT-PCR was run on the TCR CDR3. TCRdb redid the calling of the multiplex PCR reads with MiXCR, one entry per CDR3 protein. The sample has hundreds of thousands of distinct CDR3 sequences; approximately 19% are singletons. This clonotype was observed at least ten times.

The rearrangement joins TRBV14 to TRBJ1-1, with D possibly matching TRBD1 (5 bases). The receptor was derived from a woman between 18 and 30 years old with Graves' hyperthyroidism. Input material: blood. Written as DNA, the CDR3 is TGTGCCAGCAGCCAATCCCCGCGGCCAGGGTACACTGAAGCTTTCTTT. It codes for CASSQSPRPGYTEAFF. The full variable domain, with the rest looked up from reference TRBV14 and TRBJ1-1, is EAGVTQFPSHSVIEKGQTVTLRCDPISGHDNLYWYRRVMGKEIKFLLHFVKESKQDESGMPNNRFLAERTGGTYSTLKVQPAELEDSGVYFCASSQSPRPGYTEAFFGQGTRLTVV.